These 18 T cell receptor beta chains were all obtained from the same sample, sequenced in a study of PD-1 blockade in classical Hodgkin lymphoma. Time point here: cycle 4 day 1 (C4D1), after 6 weeks of nivolumab. Every patient relapsed after autologous stem cell transplantation, and brentuximab vedotin exposure varied. Thawed PBMCs were the source of CD8+ T cells, obtained through magnetic negative selection. TCRdb's table, derived via immunoSEQ multiplex PCR, lists solely in-frame clones and lacks some. This table holds just under 20,000 clones, around 90% found once. The specimen was CD8+ T cells from blood, collected before the fourth cycle of nivolumab. These receptors were taken from a human donor with classical Hodgkin lymphoma.

V gene TRBV27 combines with J gene TRBJ2-5; maybe TRBD1 (6 bases). Germline values: CDR1 MNHEY, CDR2 SMNVEV (reference sequence). This CDR3 is 14 amino acids long. V lost 5 bases and J 2 bases, leaving 12 bases between the germline ends. CDR3 sequence: CASSPGTNQETQYF. CDR3 DNA: TGTGCCAGCAGTCCCGGGACAAATCAAGAGACCCAGTACTTC.

The CDR3 DNA is TGTGCCAGCAGCCACCGACAGTTCTACGAGCAGTACTTC. It is translated as CASSHRQFYEQYF. The chain couples TRBV4-2 to TRBJ2-7, with a tentative D call TRBD1 (5 bases). The germline gives CDR1 LGHNA, CDR2 YNFKEQ. This CDR3 region has 13 residues. The V and J ends lost 3 bases and 3 bases respectively, with 9 bases between them.

The gene calls are TRBV5-1 and TRBJ1-1, with TRBD1 as a possible D gene (5 bases). Germline loops: CDR1 SGHRS, CDR2 YFSETQ. The CDR3 has 13 residues. Trimming pared 5 bases from V and 11 bases from J, leaving 19 bases between. DNA of the CDR3: TGCGCCAGCAGTCTTGATGCACCGAGGGGCGCTTTCTTT. Translation: CASSLDAPRGAFF.

This sequence joins TRBV28 and TRBJ2-7; D gene unclear. This CDR3 is 13 amino acids long. The germline V gene has CDR1 MDHEN and CDR2 SYDVKM. Trimming pared 8 bases from V and 6 bases from J, leaving 17 bases between. The CDR3 coding sequence is TGTGCCAGCTCTGGGCAGGCGCGCGGCGAGCAGTACTTC. Translation: CASSGQARGEQYF. Variable domain in full (rest from reference TRBV28 and TRBJ2-7): DVKVTQSSRYLVKRTGEKVFLECVQDMDHENMFWYRQDPGLGLRLIYFSYDVKMKEKGDIPEGYSVSREKKERFSLILESASTNQTSMYLCASSGQARGEQYFGPGTRLTVT.

The chain has TRBV12-2 and TRBJ2-6; TRBD2, the D gene given by the table, was not confirmed from the DNA. TRBV12-2 is a listed pseudogene. This CDR3 spans 18 amino acids. CDR3 DNA sequence: TGTGCAAGTCGCGGATACTCGACTCCACAAAGTCGGGCCAACGTCCTGACTTTC. Its translation: CASRGYSTPQSRANVLTF.

The rearrangement joins TRBV4-1 to TRBJ2-7, with D perhaps TRBD1 (6 bases). This CDR3 is built from 14 residues. Germline-derived CDR1 and CDR2 are MGHRA and YSYEKL. V was pared by 1 base and J by 3 bases, with 10 bases between. The CDR3 coding sequence is TGCGCCAGCAGCCAAGTCAGGGGTAACTACGAGCAGTACTTC. Protein: CASSQVRGNYEQYF.

The chain employs TRBV2 and TRBJ2-5; maybe TRBD2 (6 bases). This CDR3 has 17 residues. V shed 2 bases and J shed 2 bases, with 18 bases lying between them. Germline V gene lookup returns CDR1 SNHLY and CDR2 FYNNEI. The CDR3 DNA is TGTGCCAGCAGTGAAATTAGTTCGGGACTTCTTCAAGAGACCCAGTACTTC. Protein: CASSEISSGLLQETQYF.

V is TRBV7-9 and J is TRBJ2-1, with 12 bases aligning to TRBD2. The germline V gene has CDR1 SEHNR and CDR2 FQNEAQ (reference sequence). With V trimmed by 4 bases and J by 12 bases, 13 bases remained unmatched. The CDR3 has 16 residues. The CDR3: CASSSSGTSGLEGQFF. CDR3 DNA: TGTGCCAGCAGCTCCTCCGGGACTAGCGGGTTGGAGGGGCAGTTCTTC.

The rearrangement uses TRBV11-2 and TRBJ2-7; 12 nucleotides align to TRBD2. Trimming took 3 bases from V and 5 from J; bases not matched to a gene: 5. CDR3 size: 15 residues. The V gene's germline CDR1 is SGHAT and CDR2 FQNNGV. The CDR3 reads CASSFGTSGRNEQYF. The CDR3 DNA reads TGTGCCAGCAGCTTCGGGACTAGCGGGCGTAACGAGCAGTACTTC.

V usage is TRBV4-1 and J usage is TRBJ1-1; 10 positions agree with TRBD1. The CDR3 loop spans 15 amino acids. With 2 bases clipped from V and 8 bases from J, the junction kept 8 bases outside the gene matches. Germline CDR1 is MGHRA and CDR2 is YSYEKL. The CDR3 coding sequence is TGCGCCAGCAGCCAACCCGACAGGGGGCAAGTGGAAGCTTTCTTT. It yields the protein CASSQPDRGQVEAFF.

The V and J genes are TRBV11-2 and TRBJ2-7, with D possibly matching TRBD2 (5 bases). CDR1 SGHAT and CDR2 FQNNGV come from the germline V gene. Trimming cost V 5 bases and J 1 base, with 12 bases left between them. This CDR3 contains 14 residues. The CDR3 DNA is TGTGCCAGCAGCCCGGAGGTCGCTTCCTACGAGCAGTACTTC. The encoded protein is CASSPEVASYEQYF. Using reference TRBV11-2 and TRBJ2-7 for the parts outside the CDR3, the full variable domain is EAGVAQSPRYKIIEKRQSVAFWCNPISGHATLYWYQQILGQGPKLLIQFQNNGVVDDSQLPKDRFSAERLKGVDSTLKIQPAKLEDSAVYLCASSPEVASYEQYFGPGTRLTVT.

The chain couples TRBV27 to TRBJ2-7; 7 positions agree with TRBD1. Germline CDR1 is MNHEY and CDR2 is SMNVEV (reference sequence). This CDR3 region has 15 residues. Trimming at V came to 5 bases and at J to 6 bases, leaving 13 bases not matched to a gene. This CDR3 is CASSTRTGLSSEQYF. For the CDR3, the DNA is TGTGCCAGCAGTACCCGGACAGGACTGAGCTCCGAGCAGTACTTC.

The chain couples TRBV29-1 to TRBJ2-7; D might be TRBD2 (5 bases). The CDR3 length is 14 residues. CDR1 is SQVTM and CDR2 is ANQGSEA in the germline V gene. V was cut by 3 bases and J by 3 bases, with 15 bases left in between. Written as DNA, the CDR3 is TGCAGCGTTGAGGACGGCTGGAGGAGCTACGAGCAGTACTTC. Amino acids: CSVEDGWRSYEQYF.

The chain uses TRBV4-1 and TRBJ2-5; unclear D gene. The germline gives CDR1 MGHRA, CDR2 YSYEKL. Trimming stripped 0 bases from V and 4 bases from J, with 6 bases between. The CDR3 spans 13 residues. This CDR3 is CASSQDSGETQYF. For the CDR3, the DNA is TGCGCCAGCAGCCAAGACAGTGGAGAGACCCAGTACTTC.

The rearrangement links TRBV6-1 to TRBJ2-5; 8 positions match TRBD1. The J segment lost 3 bases and the V segment lost 7 bases, leaving 4 bases of the junction unmatched. CDR3 length: 13 amino acids. Germline-derived CDR1 and CDR2 are MNHNS and SASEGT. The CDR3 reads CASTDRVEETQYF. DNA of the CDR3: TGTGCCAGCACGGACAGGGTGGAAGAGACCCAGTACTTC.

The chain has TRBV10-1 and TRBJ1-3, with D uncertain. Looked up from germline, CDR1 is WNHNN and CDR2 is SYGVQD (reference sequence). The CDR3 is 18 amino acids. Trimming shortened V by 0 bases and J by 2 bases, and 17 bases separated the two germline ends. In nucleotides, the CDR3 is TGCGCCAGCAGTGAGTCGAAAAGGGCAGTTCGACCTGGAAACACCATATATTTT. Its protein product is CASSESKRAVRPGNTIYF.

The chain has TRBV2 and TRBJ1-5, with 9 bases lining up with TRBD1. This CDR3 region has 17 residues. Germline trimming cut 6 bases from V and 5 bases from J; bases unmatched to any gene: 14. Germline lookup yields CDR1 SNHLY and CDR2 FYNNEI. The chain's CDR3 is CASSADRGWGRDQPQHF. CDR3 DNA: TGTGCCAGCAGCGCGGACAGGGGATGGGGCAGGGATCAGCCCCAGCATTTT. Looking up the rest from reference TRBV2 and TRBJ1-5 gives the full variable domain: EPEVTQTPSHQVTQMGQEVILRCVPISNHLYFYWYRQILGQKVEFLVSFYNNEISEKSEIFDDQFSVERPDGSNFTLKIRSTKLEDSAMYFCASSADRGWGRDQPQHFGDGTRLSIL.

This rearrangement joins TRBV7-9 to TRBJ2-1; D ambiguous. V lost 3 bases and J lost 3, with 12 bases in between. Germline CDR1 reads SEHNR; CDR2 reads FQNEAQ (reference sequence). This CDR3 region has 15 residues. In nucleotides, the CDR3 is TGTGCCAGCAGCTTTACCGGATCTAACTACAATGAGCAGTTCTTC. This sequence encodes CASSFTGSNYNEQFF.